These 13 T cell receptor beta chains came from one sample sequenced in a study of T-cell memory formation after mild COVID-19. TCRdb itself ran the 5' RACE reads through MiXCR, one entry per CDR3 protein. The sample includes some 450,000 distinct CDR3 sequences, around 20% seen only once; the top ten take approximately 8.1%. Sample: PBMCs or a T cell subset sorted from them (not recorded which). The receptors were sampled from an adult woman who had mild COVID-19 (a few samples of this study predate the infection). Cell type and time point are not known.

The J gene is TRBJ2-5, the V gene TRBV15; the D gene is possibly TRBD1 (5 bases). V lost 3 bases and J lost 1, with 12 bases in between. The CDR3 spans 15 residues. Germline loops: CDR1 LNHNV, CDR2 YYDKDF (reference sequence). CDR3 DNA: TGTGCCACCAGCAGGGATAGGGGCTTCCAAGAGACCCAGTACTTC. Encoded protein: CATSRDRGFQETQYF.

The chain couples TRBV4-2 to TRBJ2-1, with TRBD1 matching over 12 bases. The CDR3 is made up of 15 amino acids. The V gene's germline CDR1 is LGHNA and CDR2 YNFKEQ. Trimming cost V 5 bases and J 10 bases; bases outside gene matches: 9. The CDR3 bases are TGTGCCAGCAGCGTCCGGGACAGGGGGCCCCCAGAGCAGTTCTTC. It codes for CASSVRDRGPPEQFF.

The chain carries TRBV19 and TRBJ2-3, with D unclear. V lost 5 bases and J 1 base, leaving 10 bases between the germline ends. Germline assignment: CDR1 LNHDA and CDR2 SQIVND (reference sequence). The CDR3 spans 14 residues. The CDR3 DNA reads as TGTGCCAGTAGTTCTTCCGAAGGCACAGATACGCAGTATTTT. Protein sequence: CASSSSEGTDTQYF.

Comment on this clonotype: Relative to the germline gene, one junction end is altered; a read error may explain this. Here the CDR3 reads CAIRGGSGGTDTQYF. The CDR3 DNA reads as TGCGCCATAAGGGGGGGAAGCGGAGGCACAGATACGCAGTATTTT. The chain links TRBV28 to TRBJ2-3; D may be TRBD2 (7 bases). The CDR3 is 15 amino acids. The V gene's germline CDR1 is MDHEN and CDR2 SYDVKM.

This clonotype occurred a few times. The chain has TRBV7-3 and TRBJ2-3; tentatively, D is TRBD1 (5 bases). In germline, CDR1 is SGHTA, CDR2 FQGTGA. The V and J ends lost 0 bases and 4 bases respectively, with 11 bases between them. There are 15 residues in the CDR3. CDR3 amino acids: CASSLTGVPADTQYF. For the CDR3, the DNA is TGTGCCAGCAGCTTAACAGGGGTTCCTGCAGATACGCAGTATTTT.

The CDR3 DNA sequence: TGTGCCAGCAGTTACTCGGGGTCCACAGGCCAGCCCCAGCATTTT. This encodes CASSYSGSTGQPQHF. The chain recombines TRBV6-5 with TRBJ1-5; a possible D gene is TRBD1 (5 bases). The length of the CDR3 is 15 residues. Per the germline V gene, CDR1 is MNHEY and CDR2 is SVGAGI. Deletions cut 0 bases from V and 7 bases from J, with 13 bases between.

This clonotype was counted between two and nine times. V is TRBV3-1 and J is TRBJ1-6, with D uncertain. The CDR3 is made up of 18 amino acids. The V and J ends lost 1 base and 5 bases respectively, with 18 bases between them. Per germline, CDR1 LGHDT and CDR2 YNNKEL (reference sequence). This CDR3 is CASSQGPNLRANNSPLHF. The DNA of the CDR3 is TGTGCCAGCAGCCAAGGTCCTAATCTTCGGGCGAATAATTCACCCCTCCACTTT.

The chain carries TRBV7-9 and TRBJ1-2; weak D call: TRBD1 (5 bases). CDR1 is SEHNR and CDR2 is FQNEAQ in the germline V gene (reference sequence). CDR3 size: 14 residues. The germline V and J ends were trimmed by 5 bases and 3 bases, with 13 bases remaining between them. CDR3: CASSTPGTDYGYTF. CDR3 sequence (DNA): TGTGCCAGCAGCACCCCCGGGACGGACTATGGCTACACCTTC.

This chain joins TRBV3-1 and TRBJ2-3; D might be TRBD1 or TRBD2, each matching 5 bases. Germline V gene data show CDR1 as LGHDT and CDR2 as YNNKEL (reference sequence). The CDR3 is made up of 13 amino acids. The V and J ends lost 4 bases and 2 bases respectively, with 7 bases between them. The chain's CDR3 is CASSRGTTDTQYF. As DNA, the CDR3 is TGTGCCAGCAGCCGGGGGACCACAGATACGCAGTATTTT.

CDR3 DNA sequence: TGTGCCAGCAGCCTCTGGGATAGTGAAGCTTTCTTT. It is translated as CASSLWDSEAFF. V gene TRBV14 combines with J gene TRBJ1-1; D remains ambiguous. This CDR3 is 12 amino acids long. Trimming shortened V by 4 bases and J by 7 bases, and 10 bases separated the two germline ends. Germline V gene lookup returns CDR1 SGHDN and CDR2 FVKESK.

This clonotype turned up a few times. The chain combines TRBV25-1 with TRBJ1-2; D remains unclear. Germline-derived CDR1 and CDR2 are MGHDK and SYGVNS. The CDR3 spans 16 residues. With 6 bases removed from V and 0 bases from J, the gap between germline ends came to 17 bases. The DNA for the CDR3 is TGTGCCAGCAGCCCAATGGAGAGCAACGCTAACTATGGCTACACCTTC. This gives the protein CASSPMESNANYGYTF.

The CDR3 DNA follows: TGTGCCAGCAGCTTATCCCCAGGGGATCTTGAAGCTTTCTTT. This codes for CASSLSPGDLEAFF. The rearrangement uses TRBV7-3 and TRBJ1-1, with TRBD1 as a possible D gene (6 bases). Germline CDR1 is SGHTA and CDR2 is FQGTGA. The germline V and J ends were trimmed by 2 bases and 7 bases, with 14 bases remaining between them. CDR3 size: 14 residues.

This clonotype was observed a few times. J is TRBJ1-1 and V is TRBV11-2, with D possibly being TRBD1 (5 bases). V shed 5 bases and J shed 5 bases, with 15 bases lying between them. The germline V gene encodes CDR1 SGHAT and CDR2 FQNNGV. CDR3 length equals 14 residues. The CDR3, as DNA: TGTGCCAGCAGCCGATGGGCGGGGGATACTGAAGCTTTCTTT. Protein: CASSRWAGDTEAFF.